This T cell receptor (beta chain) came from a study of vaccination and CD4 T cells after COVID-19. About the study: Post-COVID draws came a median roughly 100 days after diagnosis (range 35 to 161).

Sequencing of DNA taken from cultured CD4+ T cells relied on the Oncomine TCR Beta short-read assay. TCRdb re-called the PCR reads through MiXCR, storing one row per CDR3 protein. The table records roughly 17,000 distinct CDR3 sequences, roughly 30% of them present only once. Noted treatment: roughly 10-day PBMC culture with coronavirus spike peptide pools or control peptides (ViraFEST assay). Culture proceeded for about ten days, and CD4+ T cells were then isolated by negative selection. This CDR3 has 16 amino acids. The germline CDR1 and CDR2 sequences are KGHSH and LQKENI. Trimming left V 6 bases short and J 7 bases short, with 24 bases between. With respect to this clonotype: Its matching antigen is unknown.

The clonotype comes from a human donor with COVID-19. J is TRBJ1-1 and V is TRBV18; TRBD1 is a possible D gene (6 bases). The source material was cultured CD4+ T cells from blood. The CDR3 DNA reads as TGTGCCAGCTCTCCGTTACCAGGGGACGGGGCCAATGAAGCTTTCTTT. Residues: CASSPLPGDGANEAFF.